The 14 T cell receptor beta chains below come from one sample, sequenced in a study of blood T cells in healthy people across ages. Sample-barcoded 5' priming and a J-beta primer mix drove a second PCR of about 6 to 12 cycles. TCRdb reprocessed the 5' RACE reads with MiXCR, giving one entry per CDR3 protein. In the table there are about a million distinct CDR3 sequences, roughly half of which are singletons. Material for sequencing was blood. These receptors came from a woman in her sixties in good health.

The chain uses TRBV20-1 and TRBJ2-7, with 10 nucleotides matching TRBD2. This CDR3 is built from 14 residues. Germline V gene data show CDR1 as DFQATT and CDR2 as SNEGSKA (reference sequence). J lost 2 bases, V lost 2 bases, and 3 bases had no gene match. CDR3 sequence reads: CSARSTSGAYEQYF. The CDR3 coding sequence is TGCAGTGCTAGAAGTACTAGCGGGGCCTACGAGCAGTACTTC.

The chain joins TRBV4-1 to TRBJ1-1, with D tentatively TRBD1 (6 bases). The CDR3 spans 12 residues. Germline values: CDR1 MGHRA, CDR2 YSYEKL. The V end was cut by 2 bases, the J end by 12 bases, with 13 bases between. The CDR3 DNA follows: TGCGCCAGCAGCCAAACGGGGGCTATAACTTTCTTT. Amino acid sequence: CASSQTGAITFF.

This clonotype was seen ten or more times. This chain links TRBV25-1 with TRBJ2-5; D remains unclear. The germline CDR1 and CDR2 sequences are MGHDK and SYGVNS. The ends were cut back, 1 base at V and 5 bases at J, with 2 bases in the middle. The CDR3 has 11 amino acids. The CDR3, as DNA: TGTGCCAGCAGTGAATGGGAGACCCAGTACTTC. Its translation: CASSEWETQYF.

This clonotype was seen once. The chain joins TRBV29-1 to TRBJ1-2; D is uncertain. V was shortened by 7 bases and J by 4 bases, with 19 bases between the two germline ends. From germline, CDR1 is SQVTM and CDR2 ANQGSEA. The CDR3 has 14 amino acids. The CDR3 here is CSAILGGVGYGYTF. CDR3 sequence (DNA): TGCAGCGCCATACTCGGCGGGGTAGGCTATGGCTACACCTTC.

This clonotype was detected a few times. The CDR3 nucleotides are TGTGCCAGCAGCCCCCAGCTTCGGACTAGCGGGAGGCCTAGCACAGATACGCAGTATTTT. This sequence encodes CASSPQLRTSGRPSTDTQYF. The V and J genes are TRBV7-2 and TRBJ2-3; 14 bases map to TRBD2. The CDR3 runs to 20 residues. Looked up from germline, CDR1 is SGHTA and CDR2 is FQGNSA. The V gene end was trimmed by 5 bases and the J gene end by 0 bases; junction bases not matched to a gene: 13.

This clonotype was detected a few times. This CDR3 is CASSQERDRGDSPLHF. The CDR3 nucleotides read TGCGCCAGCAGCCAAGAGCGAGACAGGGGGGACTCACCCCTCCACTTT. V gene TRBV4-3 combines with J gene TRBJ1-6, with 9 bases lining up with TRBD1. This CDR3 has 16 residues. Germline CDR1 LGHNA, CDR2 YSLEER. Losses at the gene ends were 0 bases for V and 10 bases for J; bases not matched to a gene: 7.

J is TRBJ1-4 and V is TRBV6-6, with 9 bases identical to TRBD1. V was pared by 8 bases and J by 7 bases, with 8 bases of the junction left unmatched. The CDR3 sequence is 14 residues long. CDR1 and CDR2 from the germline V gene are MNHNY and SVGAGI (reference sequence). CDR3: CASAQGQGREKLFF. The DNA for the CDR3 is TGTGCCAGCGCGCAGGGACAGGGACGTGAAAAACTGTTTTTT.

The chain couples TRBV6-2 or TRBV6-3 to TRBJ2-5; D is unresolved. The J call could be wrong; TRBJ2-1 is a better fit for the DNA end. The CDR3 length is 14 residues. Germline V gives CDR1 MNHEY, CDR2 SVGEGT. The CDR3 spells CASSYATDQETQFF. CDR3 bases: TGTGCCAGCAGTTACGCAACGGACCAAGAGACCCAGTTCTTC.

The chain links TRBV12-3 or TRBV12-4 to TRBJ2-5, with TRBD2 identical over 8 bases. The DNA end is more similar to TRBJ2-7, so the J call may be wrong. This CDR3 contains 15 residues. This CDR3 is CASSFGSGINYEQYF. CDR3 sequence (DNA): TGTGCCAGCAGTTTCGGTAGCGGGATTAACTACGAGCAGTACTTC.

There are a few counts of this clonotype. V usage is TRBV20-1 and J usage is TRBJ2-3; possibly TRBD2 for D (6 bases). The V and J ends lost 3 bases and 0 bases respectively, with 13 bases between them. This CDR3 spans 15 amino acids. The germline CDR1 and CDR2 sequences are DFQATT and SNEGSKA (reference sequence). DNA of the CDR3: TGCAGTGCTAGCCTCGGGGGATTTAGCACAGATACGCAGTATTTT. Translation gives CSASLGGFSTDTQYF.

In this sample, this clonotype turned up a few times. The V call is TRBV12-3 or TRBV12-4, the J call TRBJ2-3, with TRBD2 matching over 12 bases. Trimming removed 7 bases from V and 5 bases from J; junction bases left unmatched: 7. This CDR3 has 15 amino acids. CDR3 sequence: CASTSLAGGIDTQYF. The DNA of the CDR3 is TGTGCCAGCACCTCCCTAGCGGGAGGGATAGATACGCAGTATTTT.

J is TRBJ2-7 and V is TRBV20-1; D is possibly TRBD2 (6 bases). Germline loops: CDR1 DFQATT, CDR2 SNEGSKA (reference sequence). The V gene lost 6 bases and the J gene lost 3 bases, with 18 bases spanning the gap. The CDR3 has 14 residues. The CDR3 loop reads CSARAGLGGYEQYF. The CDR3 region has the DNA TGCAGTGCGAGGGCCGGCCTGGGGGGCTACGAGCAGTACTTC.

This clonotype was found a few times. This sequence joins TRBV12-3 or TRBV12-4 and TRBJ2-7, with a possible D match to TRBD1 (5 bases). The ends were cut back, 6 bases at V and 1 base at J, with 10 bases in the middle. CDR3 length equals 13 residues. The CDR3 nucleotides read TGTGCCAGCAGGACAGAGGTGTCCTACGAGCAGTACTTC. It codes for CASRTEVSYEQYF.

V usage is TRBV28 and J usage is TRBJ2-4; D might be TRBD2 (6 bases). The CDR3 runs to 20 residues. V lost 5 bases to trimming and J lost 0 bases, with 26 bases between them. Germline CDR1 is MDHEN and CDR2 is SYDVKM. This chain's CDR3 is CASSPILPGALITAKNIQYF. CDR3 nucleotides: TGTGCCAGCAGTCCGATCTTACCGGGAGCTCTAATAACAGCCAAAAACATTCAGTACTTC.